This T cell receptor (beta chain) was found in a study of human T cells and chemical hapten exposure. This CDR3 comprises 17 residues. The V segment lost 5 bases and the J segment 5 bases; nucleotides outside the gene matches: 17. CDR1 SGHAT and CDR2 FQNNGV come from the germline V gene. The sample's time point: patch test 3, about 24 weeks after DPC sensitization. As for treatment: therapeutic diphenylcyclopropenone sensitization with weekly scalp DPC. This clonotype was picked up many times. TCRdb reprocessed the RACE reads with MiXCR, giving one entry per CDR3 protein. The data contain roughly 130,000 distinct CDR3 sequences, about 10% of them singletons.

Sequences were derived from whole blood, sampled in connection with sensitization to the hapten diphenylcyclopropenone (DPC). This receptor was taken from a woman aged 50 to 65 with alopecia areata. Some clones in this sample may be carry-over from other donors' samples. The chain is built from TRBV11-2 and TRBJ2-7; the match to TRBD2 covers 8 bases. CDR3 amino acids: CASSPRPGGAQVDEQYF. Here the CDR3 DNA reads TGTGCCAGCAGCCCACGGCCGGGGGGGGCGCAGGTGGACGAGCAGTACTTC.